Given below is one TCR beta chain in context. The data derive from a study of blood T cell repertoires in COVID-19. About the study: The study drew acute and convalescent COVID-19 samples from the United States, Italy and Spain. The analysed material was cDNA or gDNA that came from T cells, B-cell-depleted T cells, or PBMCs.

Seattle patients were enrolled during active infection and followed longitudinally. This table comes from immunoSEQ multiplex PCR, and its TCRdb copy is limited to in-frame clones, with some not included. The data show 150,000 to 200,000 clones, roughly 81% seen once. CDR1 is SNHLY, CDR2 FYNNEI, per germline. J gave up 10 bases and V 3 bases, and 5 bases lay outside the gene matches. CDR3 length equals 14 residues. The chain combines TRBV2 with TRBJ1-6, with 8 bases matching TRBD1. Input material: peripheral blood. The receptor comes from a woman aged 80 or over with COVID-19, enrolled during active disease. The CDR3 spells CASSDEQGVSPLHF. As DNA, the CDR3 is TGTGCCAGCAGTGACGAACAGGGGGTCTCACCCCTCCACTTT. The full variable domain, in which reference TRBV2 and TRBJ1-6 provide the parts outside the CDR3, is EPEVTQTPSHQVTQMGQEVILRCVPISNHLYFYWYRQILGQKVEFLVSFYNNEISEKSEIFDDQFSVERPDGSNFTLKIRSTKLEDSAMYFCASSDEQGVSPLHFGNGTRLTVT.